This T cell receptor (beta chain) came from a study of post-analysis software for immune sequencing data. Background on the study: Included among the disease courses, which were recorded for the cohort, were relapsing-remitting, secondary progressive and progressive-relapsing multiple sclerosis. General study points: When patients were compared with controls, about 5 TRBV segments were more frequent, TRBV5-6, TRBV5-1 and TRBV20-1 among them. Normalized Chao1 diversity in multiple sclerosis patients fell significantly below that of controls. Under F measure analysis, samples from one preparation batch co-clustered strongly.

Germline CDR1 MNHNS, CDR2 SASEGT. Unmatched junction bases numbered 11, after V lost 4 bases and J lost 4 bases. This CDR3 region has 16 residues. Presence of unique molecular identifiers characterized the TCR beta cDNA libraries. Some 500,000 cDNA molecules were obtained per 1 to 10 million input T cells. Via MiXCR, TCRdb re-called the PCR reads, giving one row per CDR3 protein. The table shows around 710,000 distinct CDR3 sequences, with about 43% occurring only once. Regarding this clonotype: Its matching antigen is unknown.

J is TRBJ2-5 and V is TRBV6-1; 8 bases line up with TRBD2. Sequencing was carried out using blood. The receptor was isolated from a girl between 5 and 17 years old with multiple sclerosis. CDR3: CASSVGGALGPETQYF. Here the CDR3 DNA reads TGTGCCAGCAGTGTCGGGGGGGCCTTGGGTCCAGAGACCCAGTACTTC.